These 20 T cell receptor beta chains came from one sample sequenced in a study of human T cells and chemical hapten exposure. Time point defined: pre-sensitization, week 0. The treatment is: therapeutic diphenylcyclopropenone sensitization with weekly scalp DPC. Each CDR3 protein is one row after TCRdb ran MiXCR on the RACE reads. The sample shows roughly 90,000 distinct CDR3 sequences, around 10% of them seen only once. Sequencing used whole blood, obtained in connection with sensitization to the hapten diphenylcyclopropenone (DPC). These receptors originate from a woman aged 40 to 55 with alopecia areata. Some clones in this sample may be carry-over from other donors' samples.

The V and J genes are TRBV5-1 and TRBJ1-1; 7 bases match TRBD1. Germline V gene lookup returns CDR1 SGHRS and CDR2 YFSETQ. The V gene end was trimmed by 4 bases and the J gene end by 5 bases; junction bases not matched to a gene: 8. The CDR3 has 14 amino acids. CDR3 loop: CASSQQGGWTEAFF. The CDR3 DNA sequence: TGCGCCAGCAGCCAGCAGGGGGGTTGGACTGAAGCTTTCTTT. Full variable domain (missing parts from reference TRBV5-1 and TRBJ1-1): KAGVTQTPRYLIKTRGQQVTLSCSPISGHRSVSWYQQTPGQGLQFLFEYFSETQRNKGNFPGRFSGRQFSNSRSEMNVSTLELGDSALYLCASSQQGGWTEAFFGQGTRLTVV.

The V call is TRBV6-5, the J call TRBJ2-1; D possibly corresponds to TRBD1 (6 bases). The germline CDR1 and CDR2 sequences are MNHEY and SVGAGI. Trimming left V 2 bases short and J 9 bases short, with 20 bases between. This CDR3 comprises 16 residues. CDR3 region: CASSYGVQGWKSEQFF. Here the CDR3 DNA reads TGTGCCAGCAGTTACGGTGTACAGGGATGGAAAAGTGAGCAGTTCTTC.

Comments on this clonotype: An end of the junction does not agree with germline; a read error may underlie this. This sequence joins TRBV20-1 and TRBJ1-1; D is ambiguous. The germline CDR1 and CDR2 sequences are DFQATT and SNEGSKA (reference sequence). The CDR3 is 13 residues long. This chain's CDR3 is CSVRGIANTEAFF. The CDR3 DNA reads as TGCAGTGTTAGAGGGATAGCCAACACTGAAGCTTTCTTT.

In its sample, this clonotype was seen a few times. The chain recombines TRBV11-2 with TRBJ2-2; the match to TRBD2 covers 14 bases. Germline CDR1 is SGHAT and CDR2 is FQNNGV. The CDR3 is 15 amino acids. Unmatched junction bases numbered 5, after V lost 9 bases and J lost 5 bases. The CDR3 sequence is CARPGTSGGTGELFF. For the CDR3, the DNA is TGTGCCAGACCCGGGACTAGCGGGGGAACCGGGGAGCTGTTTTTT.

This clonotype was seen repeatedly, ten times or more. The J gene is TRBJ2-7, the V gene TRBV6-2 or TRBV6-3, with 8 positions matching TRBD1. CDR3 size: 14 residues. Looked up from germline, CDR1 is MNHEY and CDR2 is SVGEGT. V shed 6 bases, J shed 6 bases, and the junction held 10 bases outside the gene matches. The CDR3 sequence is CASRPGTGLIEQYF. The CDR3 DNA sequence: TGTGCCAGCAGGCCCGGGACAGGCCTCATCGAGCAGTACTTC.

This clonotype was detected many times. The chain is built from TRBV9 and TRBJ2-7; D might be TRBD1 (5 bases). The germline V gene has CDR1 SGDLS and CDR2 YYNGEE. CDR3 length: 14 residues. V was pared by 3 bases and J by 6 bases, with 16 bases between. CDR3 coding DNA: TGTGCCAGCAGCGCAGGGCTCGCCAGGGCCGAGCAGTACTTC. Translating gives CASSAGLARAEQYF.

As regards this clonotype: A clone one base away is much larger, so this may be a read error. The chain joins TRBV19 to TRBJ1-3; unclear D gene. The CDR3 is 14 residues long. Germline CDR1 is LNHDA and CDR2 is SQIVND (reference sequence). V dropped 7 bases and J dropped 0 bases, with 10 bases sitting between them. The CDR3 DNA reads TGTGCCAGTACCACCCGGACCTCTGGAAACACCATATATTTT. Amino acids: CASTTRTSGNTIYF. The full variable domain, with the rest looked up from reference TRBV19 and TRBJ1-3, is DGGITQSPKYLFRKEGQNVTLSCEQNLNHDAMYWYRQDPGQGLRLIYYSQIVNDFQKGDIAEGYSVSREKKESFPLTVTSAQKNPTAFYLCASTTRTSGNTIYFGEGSWLTVV.

This clonotype was observed many times. This sequence joins TRBV2 and TRBJ2-5; D uncertain. Germline CDR1 is SNHLY and CDR2 is FYNNEI. CDR3 length equals 12 residues. V lost 7 bases and J lost 2, with 8 bases in between. The CDR3 here is CASTGDQETQYF. DNA for the CDR3: TGTGCCAGCACTGGGGATCAAGAGACCCAGTACTTC.

This clonotype was recorded at least ten times. The genes are TRBV7-6 and TRBJ2-3; D not resolved. The V end was cut by 2 bases, the J end by 2 bases, with 11 bases between. In germline, CDR1 is SGHVS, CDR2 FNYEAQ. This CDR3 is built from 15 residues. The CDR3 here is CASSLFSTYTDTQYF. The CDR3 DNA reads as TGTGCCAGCAGCTTATTTTCGACCTACACAGATACGCAGTATTTT.

This chain connects TRBV11-2 to TRBJ2-1; the D is unclear. CDR1 and CDR2 from the germline V gene are SGHAT and FQNNGV. The length of the CDR3 is 16 residues. Trimming removed 3 bases from V and 8 bases from J, with 20 bases in between. The CDR3 is CASSFVSLHSLDEQFF. In DNA form, the CDR3 reads TGTGCCAGCAGCTTTGTTTCCCTCCATTCTTTGGATGAGCAGTTCTTC.

This clonotype was counted a few times. The chain has TRBV13 and TRBJ1-2; 9 nucleotides agree with TRBD1. Germline V gives CDR1 PRHDT, CDR2 FYEKMQ (reference sequence). Germline trimming cut 0 bases from V and 3 bases from J; bases unmatched to any gene: 2. The CDR3 covers 15 residues. The CDR3 is CASSLGGQGHYGYTF. DNA of the CDR3: TGTGCCAGCAGCTTAGGGGGACAGGGCCACTATGGCTACACCTTC.

V and J are TRBV14 and TRBJ2-5, with 7 nucleotides matching TRBD2. CDR3 length equals 17 residues. Germline V gene data show CDR1 as SGHDN and CDR2 as FVKESK. The junction had 9 bases not matched to a gene; V was cut back by 0 bases and J by 2 bases. In DNA, the CDR3 is TGTGCCAGCAGCCAAGAAAATCCCCGGGAGGTGCAAGAGACCCAGTACTTC. It translates to CASSQENPREVQETQYF. Filled out from reference TRBV14 and TRBJ2-5, the complete variable domain reads EAGVTQFPSHSVIEKGQTVTLRCDPISGHDNLYWYRRVMGKEIKFLLHFVKESKQDESGMPNNRFLAERTGGTYSTLKVQPAELEDSGVYFCASSQENPREVQETQYFGPGTRLLVL.

This clonotype was counted a few times. CDR3: CSVEDAGPTEAFF. The DNA for the CDR3 is TGCAGCGTTGAAGATGCAGGGCCGACTGAAGCTTTCTTT. V usage is TRBV29-1 and J usage is TRBJ1-1, with a possible D match to TRBD1 (5 bases). The CDR3 totals 13 residues. Germline CDR1 SQVTM, CDR2 ANQGSEA. The ends were cut back, 0 bases at V and 5 bases at J, with 10 bases in the middle.

The V and J genes are TRBV2 and TRBJ2-4; no reliable D call. The CDR3 is 10 residues long. The germline V gene has CDR1 SNHLY and CDR2 FYNNEI. Trimming took off 2 bases at V and 12 bases at J, with 5 bases between the two ends. CDR3 sequence reads: CASSERPQYF. The CDR3 DNA reads TGTGCCAGCAGTGAAAGACCTCAGTACTTC.

This clonotype was detected many times. The chain has TRBV20-1 and TRBJ2-7, with a tentative D call TRBD1 (6 bases). Trimming cost V 1 base and J 3 bases, with 13 bases left between them. Germline CDR1 reads DFQATT; CDR2 reads SNEGSKA (reference sequence). This CDR3 comprises 14 residues. CDR3 in DNA: TGCAGTGCTAGAGTTCGGGACACCTACTACGAGCAGTACTTC. Protein: CSARVRDTYYEQYF.

This sequence joins TRBV7-9 and TRBJ1-2; unclear D gene. Germline V CDR1 and CDR2: SEHNR, FQNEAQ (reference sequence). V lost 0 bases and J lost 2, with 10 bases in between. The CDR3 runs to 15 residues. The DNA for the CDR3 is TGTGCCAGCAGCTTAGCGCAAGTAGCCAACTATGGCTACACCTTC. Translation gives CASSLAQVANYGYTF. The variable domain in full, completed from reference TRBV7-9 and TRBJ1-2, reads DTGVSQNPRHKITKRGQNVTFRCDPISEHNRLYWYRQTLGQGPEFLTYFQNEAQLEKSRLLSDRFSAERPKGSFSTLEIQRTEQGDSAMYLCASSLAQVANYGYTFGSGTRLTVV.

Here the CDR3 reads CAISEWTSEGGELFF. DNA for the CDR3: TGTGCCATCAGTGAATGGACCTCGGAGGGCGGGGAGCTGTTTTTT. J is TRBJ2-2 and V is TRBV10-3; a weak D match, TRBD2 (6 bases). The CDR3 length is 15 residues. The V end lost 3 bases, the J end lost 7 bases, and 15 bases lay between the germline ends. Germline V CDR1 and CDR2: ENHRY, SYGVKD.

The chain uses TRBV5-1 and TRBJ2-7; possibly TRBD1 for D (6 bases). CDR3 length equals 14 residues. Germline V gives CDR1 SGHRS, CDR2 YFSETQ. Trimming took 2 bases from V and 0 from J, leaving 9 bases between them. CDR3 in amino acids: CASSFWDTSYEQYF. CDR3 coding DNA: TGCGCCAGCAGCTTCTGGGACACCTCCTACGAGCAGTACTTC.

This CDR3 is CASSSGIGTEAFF. DNA for the CDR3: TGTGCCAGCAGTTCAGGCATTGGGACTGAAGCTTTCTTT. V gene TRBV12-3 or TRBV12-4 combines with J gene TRBJ1-1; D unresolved. The CDR3 consists of 13 residues. With 4 bases removed from V and 5 bases from J, the gap between germline ends came to 11 bases.

In this sample, this clonotype turned up many times. The genes are TRBV15 and TRBJ1-4; D gene unclear. V lost 5 bases, J lost 10 bases, and 17 bases lay in between. The CDR3 is 14 amino acids. Germline loops: CDR1 LNHNV, CDR2 YYDKDF (reference sequence). The CDR3 DNA follows: TGTGCCACCAGCCCCTCGGCCTTCGGCGGAAAACTGTTTTTT. This sequence encodes CATSPSAFGGKLFF.